Given below is one T cell receptor beta chain in context. Its matching antigen is unknown. The sample belongs to a study of T cell repertoires in cytomegalovirus infection. Study-wide context: Matching HLA type and CMV infection were both indicated by public TCR beta signatures.

CDR3 length: 13 residues. Trimming pared 8 bases from V and 2 bases from J, leaving 13 bases between. CDR1 and CDR2 from the germline V gene are ENHRY and SYGVKD. Study-wide findings and caveats: There were HLA-C-restricted CMV-specific TCR beta clonotypes dominating the ex vivo response. There were carriers of CMV plus the relevant HLA, and cumulative public TCR beta family frequency identified them.

One entry per CDR3 protein results from TCRdb running MiXCR on the reads. The table shows 680,000 or so distinct CDR3 sequences, with 35% occurring only once. The chain links TRBV10-3 to TRBJ2-7; D not resolved. The source is a human donor in good health (CMV status not recorded). Some clones in this sample may be carry-over from other donors' samples. Sequencing used PBMCs. The CDR3 nucleotides are TGTGCCATCCACGGCGGCAGAACCTACGAGCAGTACTTC. Its protein is CAIHGGRTYEQYF.